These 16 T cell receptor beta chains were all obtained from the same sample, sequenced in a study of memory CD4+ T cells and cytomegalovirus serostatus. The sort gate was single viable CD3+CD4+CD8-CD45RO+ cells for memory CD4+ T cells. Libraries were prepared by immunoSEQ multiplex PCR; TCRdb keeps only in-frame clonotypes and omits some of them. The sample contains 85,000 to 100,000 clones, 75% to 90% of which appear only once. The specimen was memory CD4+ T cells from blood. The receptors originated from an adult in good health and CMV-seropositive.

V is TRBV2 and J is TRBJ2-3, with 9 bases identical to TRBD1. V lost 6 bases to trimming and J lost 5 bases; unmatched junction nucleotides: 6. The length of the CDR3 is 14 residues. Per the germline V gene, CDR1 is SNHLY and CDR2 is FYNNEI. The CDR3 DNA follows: TGTGCCAGCAGGCGGACAGGGGTTGTAGATACGCAGTATTTT. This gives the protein CASRRTGVVDTQYF.

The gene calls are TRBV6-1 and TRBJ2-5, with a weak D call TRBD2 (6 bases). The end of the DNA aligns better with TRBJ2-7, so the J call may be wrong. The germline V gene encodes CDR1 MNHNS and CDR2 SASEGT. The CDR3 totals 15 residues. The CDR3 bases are TGTGCCAGCACCGACCCCGGGGGTGTCCTCTACGAGCAGTACTTC. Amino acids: CASTDPGGVLYEQYF.

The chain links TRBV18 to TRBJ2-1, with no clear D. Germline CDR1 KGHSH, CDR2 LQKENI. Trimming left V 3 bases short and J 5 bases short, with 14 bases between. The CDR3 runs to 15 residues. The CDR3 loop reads CASSPTLMRNNEQFF. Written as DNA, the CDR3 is TGTGCCAGCTCACCGACACTGATGCGGAACAATGAGCAGTTCTTC.

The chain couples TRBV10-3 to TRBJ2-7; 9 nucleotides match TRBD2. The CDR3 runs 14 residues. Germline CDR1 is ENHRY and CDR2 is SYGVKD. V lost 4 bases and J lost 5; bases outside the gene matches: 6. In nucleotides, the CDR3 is TGTGCCATCAGTGGGGCGGGAGGGCCCCACGAGCAGTACTTC. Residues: CAISGAGGPHEQYF.

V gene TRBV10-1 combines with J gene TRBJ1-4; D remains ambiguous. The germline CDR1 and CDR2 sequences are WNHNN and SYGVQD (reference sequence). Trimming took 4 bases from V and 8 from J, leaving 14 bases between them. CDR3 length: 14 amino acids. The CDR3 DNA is TGCGCCAGCAGTGCGGGGTCCCGGATGGAAAAACTGTTTTTT. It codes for CASSAGSRMEKLFF.

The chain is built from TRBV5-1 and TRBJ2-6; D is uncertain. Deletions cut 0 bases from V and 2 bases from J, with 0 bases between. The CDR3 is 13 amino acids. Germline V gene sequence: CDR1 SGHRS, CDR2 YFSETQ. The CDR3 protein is CASSLAGANVLTF. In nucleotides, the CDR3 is TGCGCCAGCAGCTTGGCTGGGGCCAACGTCCTGACTTTC.

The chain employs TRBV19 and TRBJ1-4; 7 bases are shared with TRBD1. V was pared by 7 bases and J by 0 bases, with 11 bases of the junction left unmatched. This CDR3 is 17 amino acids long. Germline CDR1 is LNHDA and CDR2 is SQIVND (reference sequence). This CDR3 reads CASTNRGGFATNEKLFF. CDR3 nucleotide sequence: TGTGCCAGTACCAACAGGGGTGGGTTTGCAACTAATGAAAAACTGTTTTTT.

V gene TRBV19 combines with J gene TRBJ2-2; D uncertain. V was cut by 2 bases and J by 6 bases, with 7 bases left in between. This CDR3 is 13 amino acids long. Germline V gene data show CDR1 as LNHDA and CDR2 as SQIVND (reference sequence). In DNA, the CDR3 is TGTGCCAGTAGTATAACTGGAGCCGGGGAGCTGTTTTTT. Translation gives CASSITGAGELFF. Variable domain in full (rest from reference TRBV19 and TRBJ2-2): DGGITQSPKYLFRKEGQNVTLSCEQNLNHDAMYWYRQDPGQGLRLIYYSQIVNDFQKGDIAEGYSVSREKKESFPLTVTSAQKNPTAFYLCASSITGAGELFFGEGSRLTVL.

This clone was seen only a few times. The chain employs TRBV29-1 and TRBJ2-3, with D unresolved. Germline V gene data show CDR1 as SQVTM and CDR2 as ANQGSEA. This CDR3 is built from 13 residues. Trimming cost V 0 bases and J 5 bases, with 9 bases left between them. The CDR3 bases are TGCAGCGTTGAAGAGGGGAAGCGAGATACGCAGTATTTT. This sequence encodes CSVEEGKRDTQYF.

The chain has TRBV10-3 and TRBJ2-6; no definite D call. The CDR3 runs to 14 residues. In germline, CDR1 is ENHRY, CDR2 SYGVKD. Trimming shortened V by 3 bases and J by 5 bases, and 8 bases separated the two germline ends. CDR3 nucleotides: TGTGCCATCAGTGACGCTACTAGGGCCAACGTCCTGACTTTC. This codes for CAISDATRANVLTF.

CDR3 amino acids: CASSLTQGAGGYTF. CDR3 bases: TGTGCCAGCAGTTTAACCCAGGGGGCTGGTGGCTACACCTTC. The chain couples TRBV28 to TRBJ1-2; 8 positions agree with TRBD1. CDR1 is MDHEN and CDR2 is SYDVKM in the germline V gene. J lost 7 bases, V lost 2 bases, and 6 bases had no gene match. This CDR3 region has 14 residues.

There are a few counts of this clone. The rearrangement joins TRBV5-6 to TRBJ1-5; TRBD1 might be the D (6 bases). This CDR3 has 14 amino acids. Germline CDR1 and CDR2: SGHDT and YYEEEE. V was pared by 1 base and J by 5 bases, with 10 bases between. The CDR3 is CASSLMSGDQPQHF. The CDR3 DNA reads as TGTGCCAGCAGCTTGATGTCAGGGGATCAGCCCCAGCATTTT. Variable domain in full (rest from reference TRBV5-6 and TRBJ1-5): DAGVTQSPTHLIKTRGQQVTLRCSPKSGHDTVSWYQQALGQGPQFIFQYYEEEERQRGNFPDRFSGHQFPNYSSELNVNALLLGDSALYLCASSLMSGDQPQHFGDGTRLSIL.

The chain's CDR3 is CASSLGPGPNYEQYF. CDR3 sequence (DNA): TGTGCCAGCAGCTTAGGACCAGGTCCCAACTACGAGCAGTACTTC. This rearrangement joins TRBV7-2 to TRBJ2-7; D unresolved. CDR1 and CDR2 from the germline V gene are SGHTA and FQGNSA. V was trimmed by 1 base and J by 3 bases, leaving 13 bases between them. The length of the CDR3 is 15 residues. Full variable domain (outside the CDR3, taken from reference TRBV7-2 and TRBJ2-7): GAGVSQSPSNKVTEKGKDVELRCDPISGHTALYWYRQSLGQGLEFLIYFQGNSAPDKSGLPSDRFSAERTGGSVSTLTIQRTQQEDSAVYLCASSLGPGPNYEQYFGPGTRLTVT.

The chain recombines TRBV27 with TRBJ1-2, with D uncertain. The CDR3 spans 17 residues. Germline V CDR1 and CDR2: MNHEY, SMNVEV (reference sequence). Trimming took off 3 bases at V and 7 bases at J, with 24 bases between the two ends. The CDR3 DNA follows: TGTGCCAGCAGTTTGAGGCCGCGACTCTTCGAACATGGTGGCTACACCTTC. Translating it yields CASSLRPRLFEHGGYTF.

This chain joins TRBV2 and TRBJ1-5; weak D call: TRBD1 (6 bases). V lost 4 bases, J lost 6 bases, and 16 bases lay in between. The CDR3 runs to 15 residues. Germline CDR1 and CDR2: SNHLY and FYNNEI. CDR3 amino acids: CASSVYDGGSQPQHF. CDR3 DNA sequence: TGTGCCAGCAGTGTCTATGATGGGGGCAGTCAGCCCCAGCATTTT.

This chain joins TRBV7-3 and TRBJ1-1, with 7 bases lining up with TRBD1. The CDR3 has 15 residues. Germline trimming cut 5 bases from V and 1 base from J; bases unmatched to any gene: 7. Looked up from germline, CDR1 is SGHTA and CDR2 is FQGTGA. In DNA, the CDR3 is TGTGCCAGCAGCAGTCAGGGGGGAGCGAACACTGAAGCTTTCTTT. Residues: CASSSQGGANTEAFF.